Below are 18 T cell receptor beta chains sequenced from a single sample in a study of T-cell reconstitution after alpha-beta-depleted transplantation in children. This sample's TCRbeta library carried unique molecular identifier barcodes. In TCRdb, the PCR reads were re-called with MiXCR into one record per CDR3 protein. The sample records over 150,000 distinct CDR3 sequences, approximately 6% being singletons. This specimen was PBMCs, taken before TCRalphabeta/CD19-depleted stem cell transplant. The receptor source for this set is a girl under three years old with combined immunodeficiency, due to receive a stem cell transplant.

The table lists this clonotype with many counts. The chain is built from TRBV9 and TRBJ1-2; D gene uncertain. Germline CDR1 reads SGDLS; CDR2 reads YYNGEE. The V and J ends lost 3 bases and 5 bases respectively, with 11 bases between them. This CDR3 has 13 residues. The CDR3 loop reads CASSGSSGYGYTF. DNA of the CDR3: TGTGCCAGCAGCGGCTCCTCGGGTTATGGCTACACCTTC. Using reference TRBV9 and TRBJ1-2 for the parts outside the CDR3, the full variable domain is DSGVTQTPKHLITATGQRVTLRCSPRSGDLSVYWYQQSLDQGLQFLIQYYNGEERAKGNILERFSAQQFPDLHSELNLSSLELGDSALYFCASSGSSGYGYTFGSGTRLTVV.

This clonotype was counted many times. CDR3 nucleotides: TGTGCCAGCAGCTTAATTGGCGCAGGGTGGGTCATTCAGTACTTC. Translation: CASSLIGAGWVIQYF. V and J are TRBV7-9 and TRBJ2-4; possible D gene TRBD1, 5 bases. Per germline, CDR1 SEHNR and CDR2 FQNEAQ (reference sequence). This CDR3 has 15 residues. Trimming shortened V by 2 bases and J by 9 bases, and 17 bases separated the two germline ends.

This clonotype has only a few counts. The chain has TRBV4-1 and TRBJ2-1, with 10 bases matching TRBD2. Losses at the gene ends were 2 bases for V and 5 bases for J; bases not matched to a gene: 21. Per germline, CDR1 MGHRA and CDR2 YSYEKL. The CDR3 has 21 amino acids. CDR3 in DNA: TGCGCCAGCAGCCAAAAAGAAGGACTAGCGGCTCGCTTTTCAGCACACAATGAGCAGTTCTTC. This sequence encodes CASSQKEGLAARFSAHNEQFF.

This clonotype was seen ten or more times. The chain carries TRBV6-5 and TRBJ2-7; D uncertain. Per germline, CDR1 MNHEY and CDR2 SVGAGI. The ends were cut back, 0 bases at V and 6 bases at J, with 12 bases in the middle. The length of the CDR3 is 14 residues. CDR3 residues: CASSYSLSFREQYF. CDR3 nucleotide sequence: TGTGCCAGCAGTTACTCGCTTTCGTTCCGCGAGCAGTACTTC.

This clonotype was recorded at least ten times. V is TRBV21-1 and J is TRBJ1-2; the table's D call, TRBD1, has no DNA check behind it. TRBV21-1 is annotated as a pseudogene. CDR3 length: 15 amino acids. CDR3: CASSKAKGQGYGYTF. CDR3 DNA sequence: TGTGCCAGCAGCAAAGCTAAGGGACAGGGATATGGCTACACCTTC.

This clonotype occurred many times. J is TRBJ1-5 and V is TRBV25-1; D is perhaps TRBD1 (5 bases). Trimming cost V 3 bases and J 2 bases, with 8 bases left between them. CDR3 length: 14 residues. The germline CDR1 and CDR2 sequences are MGHDK and SYGVNS. As DNA, the CDR3 is TGTGCCAGCAGTGACGGGGCAGGCAATCAGCCCCAGCATTTT. Its protein product is CASSDGAGNQPQHF.

Here the CDR3 DNA reads TGTGCCAGCAGCTTAGGGGCCGGGGGGGAATACGAGCAGTACTTC. It encodes CASSLGAGGEYEQYF. V gene TRBV7-6 combines with J gene TRBJ2-7; 8 bases line up with TRBD2. The germline gives CDR1 SGHVS, CDR2 FNYEAQ. J gave up 4 bases and V 1 base, and 6 bases lay outside the gene matches. This CDR3 is built from 15 residues. The complete variable domain, with remaining parts taken from reference TRBV7-6 and TRBJ2-7, reads GAGVSQSPRYKVTKRGQDVALRCDPISGHVSLYWYRQALGQGPEFLTYFNYEAQQDKSGLPNDRFSAERPEGSISTLTIQRTEQRDSAMYRCASSLGAGGEYEQYFGPGTRLTVT.

This clonotype came up many times. The chain recombines TRBV6-2 or TRBV6-3 with TRBJ2-2; D is uncertain. Germline CDR1 is MNHEY and CDR2 is SVGEGT. This CDR3 has 13 amino acids. V was cut by 10 bases and J by 6 bases, with 15 bases left in between. CDR3 protein: CAIQAQFAGELFF. CDR3 nucleotides: TGTGCCATCCAGGCCCAGTTCGCCGGGGAGCTGTTTTTT.

In this sample, this clonotype turned up many times. The DNA of the CDR3 is TGTGCCAGCAGCGTAGGGACTAGCGGCATCTACGAGCAGTACTTC. This gives the protein CASSVGTSGIYEQYF. The chain joins TRBV9 to TRBJ2-7, with TRBD2 identical over 10 bases. This CDR3 spans 15 amino acids. CDR1 SGDLS and CDR2 YYNGEE come from the germline V gene. The junction had 3 bases not matched to a gene; V was cut back by 0 bases and J by 3 bases.

In its sample, this clonotype was seen many times. The chain couples TRBV4-1 to TRBJ1-3; D ambiguous. The V end was cut by 3 bases, the J end by 0 bases, with 6 bases between. The CDR3 consists of 14 residues. CDR1 is MGHRA and CDR2 is YSYEKL in the germline V gene. The CDR3 region has the DNA TGCGCCAGCAGCCAGGGGAGCTCTGGAAACACCATATATTTT. It translates to CASSQGSSGNTIYF.

Comments on this clonotype: This sequence may be a read error, since a much larger clone differs from it by one base. The chain is built from TRBV20-1 and TRBJ2-2; tentative D call: TRBD1 (5 bases). The V gene lost 7 bases and the J gene lost 5 bases, with 14 bases spanning the gap. The CDR3 contains 13 residues. Germline loops: CDR1 DFQATT, CDR2 SNEGSKA (reference sequence). CDR3 region: CSVNRFTTGELFF. The CDR3 DNA sequence: TGCAGTGTTAACAGGTTTACTACCGGGGAGCTGTTTTTT.

This clonotype came up many times. The rearrangement joins TRBV28 to TRBJ2-4; D might be TRBD2 (5 bases). The CDR3 is 15 amino acids. Germline-derived CDR1 and CDR2 are MDHEN and SYDVKM. V lost 10 bases and J 1 base, leaving 17 bases between the germline ends. The CDR3 protein is CAIRGGPEAKNIQYF. CDR3 nucleotide sequence: TGTGCCATTCGCGGAGGACCGGAGGCCAAAAACATTCAGTACTTC.

The gene calls are TRBV6-1 and TRBJ2-2; the match to TRBD1 covers 12 bases. This CDR3 is built from 15 residues. CDR1 is MNHNS, CDR2 SASEGT, per germline. Trimming cost V 8 bases and J 5 bases; bases outside gene matches: 6. The CDR3 region is CASQPGQGATGELFF. DNA of the CDR3: TGTGCCAGCCAACCGGGACAGGGGGCGACCGGGGAGCTGTTTTTT.

In its sample, this clonotype was seen many times. V usage is TRBV4-2 and J usage is TRBJ2-2; D is unresolved. Looked up from germline, CDR1 is LGHNA and CDR2 is YNFKEQ. The CDR3 has 15 amino acids. The germline V and J ends were trimmed by 4 bases and 1 base, with 10 bases remaining between them. CDR3 sequence (DNA): TGTGCCAGCAGCCCCCTGGACGGGAACACCGGGGAGCTGTTTTTT. This gives the protein CASSPLDGNTGELFF.

The sample holds many counts of this clonotype. The chain has TRBV5-5 and TRBJ1-1; no firm D call. V gave up 0 bases and J gave up 11 bases, with 8 bases separating them. The CDR3 runs to 11 residues. The germline V gene has CDR1 SGHKS and CDR2 YYEKEE (reference sequence). The CDR3 DNA sequence: TGTGCCAGCAGCTTGGGAGCAATGGCTTTCTTT. Translation gives CASSLGAMAFF.

At least ten counts were recorded for this clonotype. The V gene is TRBV2, the J gene TRBJ2-7, with 9 bases lining up with TRBD2. Germline CDR1 and CDR2: SNHLY and FYNNEI. The CDR3 covers 17 residues. The junction had 13 bases not matched to a gene; V was cut back by 3 bases and J by 4 bases. The chain's CDR3 is CASSESFGGRAPYEQYF. In DNA, the CDR3 is TGTGCCAGCAGTGAGTCCTTTGGCGGGAGGGCTCCGTACGAGCAGTACTTC.

This clonotype occurred a few times. The V call is TRBV29-1, the J call TRBJ1-2; 10 positions match TRBD1. Per the germline V gene, CDR1 is SQVTM and CDR2 is ANQGSEA. The CDR3 loop spans 13 amino acids. The V segment lost 5 bases and the J segment 6 bases; nucleotides outside the gene matches: 6. CDR3 sequence (DNA): TGCAGCGTTCGACAGGGGGCGCGGGATGGCTACACCTTC. This encodes CSVRQGARDGYTF. Full variable domain (outside the CDR3, taken from reference TRBV29-1 and TRBJ1-2): SAVISQKPSRDICQRGTSLTIQCQVDSQVTMMFWYRQQPGQSLTLIATANQGSEATYESGFVIDKFPISRPNLTFSTLTVSNMSPEDSSIYLCSVRQGARDGYTFGSGTRLTVV.

The sample holds many counts of this clonotype. Here the CDR3 DNA reads TGTGCCAGCACTCTCCCCTCGGAGACCCAGTACTTC. It encodes CASTLPSETQYF. The chain has TRBV12-3 or TRBV12-4 and TRBJ2-5; D remains unclear. The ends were cut back, 7 bases at V and 5 bases at J, with 11 bases in the middle. The CDR3 covers 12 residues.